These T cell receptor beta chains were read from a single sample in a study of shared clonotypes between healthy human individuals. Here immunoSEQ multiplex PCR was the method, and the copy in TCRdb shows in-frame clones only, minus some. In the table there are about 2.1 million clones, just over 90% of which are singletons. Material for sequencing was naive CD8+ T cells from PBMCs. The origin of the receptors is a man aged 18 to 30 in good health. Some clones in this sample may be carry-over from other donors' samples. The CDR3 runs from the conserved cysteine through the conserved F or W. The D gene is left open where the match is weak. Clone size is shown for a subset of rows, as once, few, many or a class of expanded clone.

cdr3_nt: TGTGCCAGTAGTATGGCGGGCACTGAAGCTTTCTTT; cdr3_aa: CASSMAGTEAFF; clone_size: few; j_call: TRBJ1-1; d_call: .; v_call: TRBV19; cdr3_length: 12
cdr3_nt: TGTGCCAGTTCGTCGGACAGGGGCGTCGGGGAGACCCAGTACTTC; cdr3_aa: CASSSDRGVGETQYF; clone_size: .; j_call: TRBJ2-5; d_call: TRBD1; v_call: TRBV19; cdr3_length: 15
cdr3_nt: TGTGCCAGCAGTTTAGTCTGGGGTCGGCACACTGAAGCTTTCTTT; cdr3_aa: CASSLVWGRHTEAFF; clone_size: .; j_call: TRBJ1-1; d_call: .; v_call: TRBV27; cdr3_length: 15
cdr3_nt: TGTGCCAGCAGCCAAAAGCAAGGGACCGGGGAGCTGTTTTTT; cdr3_aa: CASSQKQGTGELFF; clone_size: .; j_call: TRBJ2-2; d_call: .; v_call: TRBV5-8; cdr3_length: 14
cdr3_nt: TGTGCCAGCAGTGAATGGGGCCGGCGGACTGAAGCTTTCTTT; cdr3_aa: CASSEWGRRTEAFF; clone_size: few; j_call: TRBJ1-1; d_call: .; v_call: TRBV25-1; cdr3_length: 14
cdr3_nt: TGTGCCTGGAGTGAATACAGGGGCGATGAGCAGTTCTTC; cdr3_aa: CAWSEYRGDEQFF; clone_size: .; j_call: TRBJ2-1; d_call: TRBD1; v_call: TRBV30; cdr3_length: 13
cdr3_nt: TGTGCCAGCAGCTTTACCCTACAGGGTCGGGCTGAAGCTTTCTTT; cdr3_aa: CASSFTLQGRAEAFF; clone_size: .; j_call: TRBJ1-1; d_call: .; v_call: TRBV5-6; cdr3_length: 15
cdr3_nt: TGCAGTGCTAGGGTGTACGGGGAGCTGTTTTTT; cdr3_aa: CSARVYGELFF; clone_size: .; j_call: TRBJ2-2; d_call: .; v_call: TRBV20-1; cdr3_length: 11
cdr3_nt: TGTGCCAGCTCACTGCGAGTTTCCGAAGAGACCCAGTACTTC; cdr3_aa: CASSLRVSEETQYF; clone_size: .; j_call: TRBJ2-5; d_call: .; v_call: TRBV18; cdr3_length: 14
cdr3_nt: TGTGCCAGCAGTTACTCCCGGACAGCTATCAACACTGAAGCTTTCTTT; cdr3_aa: CASSYSRTAINTEAFF; clone_size: once; j_call: TRBJ1-1; d_call: .; v_call: TRBV6-6; cdr3_length: 16
cdr3_nt: TGTGCCAGCACCATGTATGACAGCCAGGCCTACAATGAGCAGTTCTTC; cdr3_aa: CASTMYDSQAYNEQFF; clone_size: .; j_call: TRBJ2-1; d_call: .; v_call: TRBV2; cdr3_length: 16
cdr3_nt: TGCGCCAGCAGCCCGGGACAAGGGGGAAGCTCCTACGAGCAGTACTTC; cdr3_aa: CASSPGQGGSSYEQYF; clone_size: .; j_call: TRBJ2-7; d_call: .; v_call: TRBV5-1; cdr3_length: 16
cdr3_nt: TGTGCCAGCAGCGTCAGCACAGGAACCCAAGAGACCCAGTACTTC; cdr3_aa: CASSVSTGTQETQYF; clone_size: once; j_call: TRBJ2-5; d_call: .; v_call: TRBV9; cdr3_length: 15
cdr3_nt: TGTGCCAGCAGCGCTTCCCGGGACCCGAGCTCCTACAATGAGCAGTTCTTC; cdr3_aa: CASSASRDPSSYNEQFF; clone_size: .; j_call: TRBJ2-1; d_call: .; v_call: TRBV9; cdr3_length: 17
cdr3_nt: TGTGCCAGCAGCCATGGAGGAGGGGACGAGCAGTACTTC; cdr3_aa: CASSHGGGDEQYF; clone_size: .; j_call: TRBJ2-7; d_call: .; v_call: TRBV7-9; cdr3_length: 13
cdr3_nt: TGTGCCAGCAGTTTATCGGGCCTCGGGTACAATGAGCAGTTCTTC; cdr3_aa: CASSLSGLGYNEQFF; clone_size: .; j_call: TRBJ2-1; d_call: .; v_call: TRBV28; cdr3_length: 15
cdr3_nt: TGCGCCAGCAGCTTGGATTACACTGAAGCTTTCTTT; cdr3_aa: CASSLDYTEAFF; clone_size: few; j_call: TRBJ1-1; d_call: .; v_call: TRBV5-1; cdr3_length: 12
cdr3_nt: TGTGCCAGCAGCTTAGGGGACAGGGCTGGAGACTACTTC; cdr3_aa: CASSLGDRAGDYF; clone_size: .; j_call: TRBJ2-7; d_call: TRBD1; v_call: TRBV7-9; cdr3_length: 13
cdr3_nt: TGTGCCAGCAGCTTGGCATGGTTTCGACAGGGCCGGTCCTACGAGCAGTACTTC; cdr3_aa: CASSLAWFRQGRSYEQYF; clone_size: once; j_call: TRBJ2-7; d_call: TRBD1; v_call: TRBV5-5; cdr3_length: 18
cdr3_nt: TGTGCCAGCAGCTTAGCGCAGGGGCTGGTTTACGAGCAGTACTTC; cdr3_aa: CASSLAQGLVYEQYF; clone_size: once; j_call: TRBJ2-7; d_call: .; v_call: TRBV7-9; cdr3_length: 15
cdr3_nt: TGTGCCAGCAGGGTCGTGGGCCTGGTGGGCACTGAAGCTTTCTTT; cdr3_aa: CASRVVGLVGTEAFF; clone_size: .; j_call: TRBJ1-1; d_call: .; v_call: TRBV5-8; cdr3_length: 15
cdr3_nt: TGTGCCAGCAAAGAAAGGGGAACAGGGGGGAATGGGCAGCCCCAGCATTTT; cdr3_aa: CASKERGTGGNGQPQHF; clone_size: .; j_call: TRBJ1-5; d_call: TRBD1; v_call: TRBV2; cdr3_length: 17